The source of this TCR beta chain is a study of cytomegalovirus exposure and HLA in healthy donors. On the study more broadly: Out of 398 genotyped donors, about 84% belonged to the Caucasian-associated ancestry cluster. General study results and limits: CMV serostatus was the only immune exposure information that was available. Listed as cytomegalovirus-associated were over 150 TCR beta chains. TCR beta sequences numbering around 15,000 were associated with HLA alleles at 0.05 false discovery rate in a later analysis.

The CDR3 has 11 amino acids. Trimming stripped 8 bases from V and 5 bases from J, with 8 bases between. Germline loops: CDR1 SGHAT, CDR2 FQNNGV. Amplification used 60 Vbeta primers and 13 Jbeta primers. This table comes from immunoSEQ multiplex PCR, and its TCRdb copy is limited to in-frame clones, with some not included. The data contain 200,000 to 300,000 clones, 84% of them singletons. On this clone: The antigen is unknown.

The receptor was derived from a woman between 40 and 50 years old in good health and CMV-seropositive. The V and J genes are TRBV11-2 and TRBJ2-3, with D maybe TRBD1 (5 bases). The material sequenced was PBMCs. The CDR3 sequence: CASLQGDTQYF. The CDR3 bases are TGTGCCAGCCTCCAGGGAGATACGCAGTATTTT. The whole variable domain, remainder taken from reference TRBV11-2 and TRBJ2-3, is EAGVAQSPRYKIIEKRQSVAFWCNPISGHATLYWYQQILGQGPKLLIQFQNNGVVDDSQLPKDRFSAERLKGVDSTLKIQPAKLEDSAVYLCASLQGDTQYFGPGTRLTVL.